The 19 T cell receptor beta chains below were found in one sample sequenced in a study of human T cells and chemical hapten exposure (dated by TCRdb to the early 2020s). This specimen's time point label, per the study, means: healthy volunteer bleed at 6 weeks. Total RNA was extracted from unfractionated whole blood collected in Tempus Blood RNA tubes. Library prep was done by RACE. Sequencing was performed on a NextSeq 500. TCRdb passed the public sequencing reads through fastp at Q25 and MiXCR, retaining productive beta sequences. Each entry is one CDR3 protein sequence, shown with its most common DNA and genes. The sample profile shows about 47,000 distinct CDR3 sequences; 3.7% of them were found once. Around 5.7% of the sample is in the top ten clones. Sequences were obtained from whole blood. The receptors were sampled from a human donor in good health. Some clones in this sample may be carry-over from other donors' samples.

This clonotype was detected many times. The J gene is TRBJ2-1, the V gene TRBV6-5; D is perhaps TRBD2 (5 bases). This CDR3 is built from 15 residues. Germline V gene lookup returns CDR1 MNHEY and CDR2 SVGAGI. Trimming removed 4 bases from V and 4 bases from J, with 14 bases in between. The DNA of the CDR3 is TGTGCCAGCAGTTTAGCGTTTGCGCCTTACAATGAGCAGTTCTTC. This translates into CASSLAFAPYNEQFF.

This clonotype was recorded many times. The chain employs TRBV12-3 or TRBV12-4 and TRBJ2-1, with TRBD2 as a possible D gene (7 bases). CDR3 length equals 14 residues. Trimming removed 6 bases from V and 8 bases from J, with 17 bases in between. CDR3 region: CASSLGGGNDEQFF. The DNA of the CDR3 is TGTGCCAGCAGCCTAGGGGGAGGGAACGATGAGCAGTTCTTC.

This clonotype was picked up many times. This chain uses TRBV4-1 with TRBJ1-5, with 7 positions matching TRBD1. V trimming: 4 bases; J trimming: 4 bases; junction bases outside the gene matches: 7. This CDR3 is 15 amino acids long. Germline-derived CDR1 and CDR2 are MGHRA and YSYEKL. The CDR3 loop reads CASSRTGQENQPQHF. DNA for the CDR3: TGCGCCAGCAGCCGTACCGGACAGGAGAATCAGCCCCAGCATTTT.

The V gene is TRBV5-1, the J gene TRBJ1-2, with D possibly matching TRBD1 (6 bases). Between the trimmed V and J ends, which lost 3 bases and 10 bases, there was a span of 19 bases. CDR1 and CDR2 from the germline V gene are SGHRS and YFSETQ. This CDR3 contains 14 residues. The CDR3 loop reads CASSWGTPTMDYTF. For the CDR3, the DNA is TGCGCCAGCAGCTGGGGGACACCAACGATGGACTACACCTTC. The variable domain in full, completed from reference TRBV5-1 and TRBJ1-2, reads KAGVTQTPRYLIKTRGQQVTLSCSPISGHRSVSWYQQTPGQGLQFLFEYFSETQRNKGNFPGRFSGRQFSNSRSEMNVSTLELGDSALYLCASSWGTPTMDYTFGSGTRLTVV.

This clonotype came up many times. This CDR3 reads CASSYNLRGIQETQYF. CDR3 DNA sequence: TGTGCCAGCAGTTACAACCTTAGGGGAATTCAAGAGACCCAGTACTTC. The rearrangement joins TRBV6-5 to TRBJ2-5, with D perhaps TRBD1 (5 bases). The CDR3 sequence is 16 residues long. The germline V and J ends were trimmed by 2 bases and 2 bases, with 15 bases remaining between them. CDR1 is MNHEY, CDR2 SVGAGI, per germline.

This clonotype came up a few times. The CDR3 region is CASSQLPGQGAVDTQYF. CDR3 in DNA: TGCGCCAGCAGCCAGCTCCCGGGACAGGGGGCTGTAGATACGCAGTATTTT. The V and J genes are TRBV4-1 and TRBJ2-3, with 12 positions matching TRBD1. The V gene end was trimmed by 3 bases and the J gene end by 5 bases; junction bases not matched to a gene: 9. This CDR3 is 17 amino acids long. Per germline, CDR1 MGHRA and CDR2 YSYEKL.

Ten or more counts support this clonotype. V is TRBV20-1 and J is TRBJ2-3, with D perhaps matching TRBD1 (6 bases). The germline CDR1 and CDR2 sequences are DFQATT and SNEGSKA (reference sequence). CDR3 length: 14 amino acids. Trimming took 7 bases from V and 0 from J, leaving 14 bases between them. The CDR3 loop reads CSVAGTTSTDTQYF. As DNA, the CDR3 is TGCAGTGTCGCCGGGACAACTAGCACAGATACGCAGTATTTT.

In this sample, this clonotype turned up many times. The CDR3 protein is CSAAHHEQFF. The DNA for the CDR3 is TGCAGTGCTGCCCACCATGAGCAGTTCTTC. The rearrangement links TRBV20-1 to TRBJ2-1; D gene ambiguous. Per the germline V gene, CDR1 is DFQATT and CDR2 is SNEGSKA (reference sequence). The CDR3 covers 10 residues. Trimming cost V 5 bases and J 8 bases, with 7 bases left between them.

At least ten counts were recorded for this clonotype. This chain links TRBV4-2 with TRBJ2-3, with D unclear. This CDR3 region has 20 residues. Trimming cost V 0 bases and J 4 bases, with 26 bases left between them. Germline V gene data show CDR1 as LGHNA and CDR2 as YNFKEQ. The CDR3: CASSQDPRREFQSFPDTQYF. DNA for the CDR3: TGTGCCAGCAGCCAAGACCCAAGACGAGAGTTCCAATCGTTCCCAGATACGCAGTATTTT.

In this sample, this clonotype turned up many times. The CDR3 here is CASSQILAGPSYNEQFF. In DNA, the CDR3 is TGTGCCAGCAGCCAAATTCTAGCGGGACCCTCCTACAATGAGCAGTTCTTC. V usage is TRBV4-2 and J usage is TRBJ2-1; 9 bases match TRBD2. Germline CDR1 LGHNA, CDR2 YNFKEQ. CDR3 length: 17 residues. The V gene end was trimmed by 2 bases and the J gene end by 0 bases; junction bases not matched to a gene: 5.

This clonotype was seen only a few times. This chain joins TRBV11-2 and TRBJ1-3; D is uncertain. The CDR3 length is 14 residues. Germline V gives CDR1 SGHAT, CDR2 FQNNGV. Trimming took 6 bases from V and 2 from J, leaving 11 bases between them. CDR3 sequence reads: CASRGRRAGNTIYF. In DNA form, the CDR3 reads TGTGCCAGCAGGGGTCGAAGAGCTGGAAACACCATATATTTT.

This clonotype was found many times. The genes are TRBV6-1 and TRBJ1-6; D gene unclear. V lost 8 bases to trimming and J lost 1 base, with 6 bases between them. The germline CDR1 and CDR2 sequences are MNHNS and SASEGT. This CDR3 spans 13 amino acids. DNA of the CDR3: TGTGCCAGCTCGGGATCCTATAATTCACCCCTCCACTTT. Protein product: CASSGSYNSPLHF.

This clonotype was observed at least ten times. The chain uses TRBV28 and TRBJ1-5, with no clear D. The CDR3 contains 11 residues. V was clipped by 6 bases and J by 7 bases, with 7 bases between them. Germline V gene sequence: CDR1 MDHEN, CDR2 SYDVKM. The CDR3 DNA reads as TGTGCCAGCAGCCCCGGCCAGCCCCAGCATTTT. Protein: CASSPGQPQHF. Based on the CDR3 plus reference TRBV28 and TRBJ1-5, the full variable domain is DVKVTQSSRYLVKRTGEKVFLECVQDMDHENMFWYRQDPGLGLRLIYFSYDVKMKEKGDIPEGYSVSREKKERFSLILESASTNQTSMYLCASSPGQPQHFGDGTRLSIL.

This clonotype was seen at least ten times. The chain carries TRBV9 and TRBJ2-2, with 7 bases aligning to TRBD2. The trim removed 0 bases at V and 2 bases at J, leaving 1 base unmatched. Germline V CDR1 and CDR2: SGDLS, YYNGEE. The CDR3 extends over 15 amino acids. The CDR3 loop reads CASSVASGNTGELFF. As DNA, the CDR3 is TGTGCCAGCAGCGTAGCTAGCGGTAACACCGGGGAGCTGTTTTTT.

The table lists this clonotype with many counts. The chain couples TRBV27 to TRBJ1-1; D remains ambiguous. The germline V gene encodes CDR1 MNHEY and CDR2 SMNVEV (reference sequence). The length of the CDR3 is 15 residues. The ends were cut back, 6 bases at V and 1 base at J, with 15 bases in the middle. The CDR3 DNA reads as TGTGCCAGCAGGCCAAGCGGACGGAGGAACACTGAAGCTTTCTTT. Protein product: CASRPSGRRNTEAFF.

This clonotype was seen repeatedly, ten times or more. CDR3 nucleotides: TGCGCCAGCAGCCACCGGGACAGGGGCCATGAAAAACTGTTTTTT. Protein: CASSHRDRGHEKLFF. The gene calls are TRBV4-1 and TRBJ1-4; 10 nucleotides match TRBD1. CDR1 and CDR2 (germline): MGHRA, YSYEKL. The CDR3 consists of 15 residues. V gave up 3 bases and J gave up 6 bases; unmatched junction bases: 4.

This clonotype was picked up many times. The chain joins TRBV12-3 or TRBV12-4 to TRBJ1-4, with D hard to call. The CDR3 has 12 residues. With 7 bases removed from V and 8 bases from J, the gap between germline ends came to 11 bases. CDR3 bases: TGTGCCAGCACCCTTAACCGGGAAAAACTGTTTTTT. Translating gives CASTLNREKLFF.

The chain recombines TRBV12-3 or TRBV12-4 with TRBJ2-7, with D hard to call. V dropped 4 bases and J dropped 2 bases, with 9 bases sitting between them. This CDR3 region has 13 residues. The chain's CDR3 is CASSSSLAYEQYF. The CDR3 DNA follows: TGTGCCAGCAGTTCCAGCCTAGCCTACGAGCAGTACTTC.

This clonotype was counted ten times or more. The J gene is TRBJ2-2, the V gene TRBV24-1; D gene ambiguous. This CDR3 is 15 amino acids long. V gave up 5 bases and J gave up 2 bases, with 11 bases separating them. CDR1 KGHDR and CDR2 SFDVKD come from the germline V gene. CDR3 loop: CATSATPYNTGELFF. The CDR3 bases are TGTGCCACCAGTGCGACTCCGTACAACACCGGGGAGCTGTTTTTT.